One and the same sample provided the 17 T cell receptor beta chains below, sequenced in a study of blood T cell repertoires in COVID-19. Libraries were prepared by immunoSEQ multiplex PCR; TCRdb keeps only in-frame clonotypes and omits some of them. The sample contains about 50,000 clones, more than 80% of which appear only once. The material sequenced was peripheral blood. These receptors all stem from a man aged 60 to 69 with acute or convalescent COVID-19.

V and J are TRBV5-1 and TRBJ2-2; the D gene is possibly TRBD1 (5 bases). Germline-derived CDR1 and CDR2 are SGHRS and YFSETQ. The CDR3 runs 14 residues. The germline V and J ends were trimmed by 4 bases and 1 base, with 8 bases remaining between them. Written as DNA, the CDR3 is TGCGCCAGCAGCCCGACAGTGAACACCGGGGAGCTGTTTTTT. Translated, it gives CASSPTVNTGELFF.

The chain employs TRBV19 and TRBJ2-7; 8 bases agree with TRBD1. The germline gives CDR1 LNHDA, CDR2 SQIVND (reference sequence). The CDR3 covers 15 residues. V shed 6 bases, J shed 3 bases, and the junction held 10 bases outside the gene matches. CDR3 protein: CASSEGAGGGYEQYF. DNA for the CDR3: TGTGCCAGTAGCGAAGGTGCAGGGGGCGGCTACGAGCAGTACTTC.

Comment on this clone: Other DNA sequences from this sample encode an identical CDR3 as well. The J gene is TRBJ2-1, the V gene TRBV12-3 or TRBV12-4; possibly TRBD2 for D (6 bases). Trimming took off 3 bases at V and 6 bases at J, with 6 bases between the two ends. The CDR3 is made up of 12 amino acids. CDR3 in DNA: TGTGCCAGCAGTTTGGGGGGCAATGAGCAGTTCTTC. It is translated as CASSLGGNEQFF.

This clone was recorded only once. V usage is TRBV5-1 and J usage is TRBJ1-2; 8 nucleotides agree with TRBD1. J was trimmed by 7 bases and V by 0 bases; bases with no gene match: 5. This CDR3 has 14 amino acids. Germline loops: CDR1 SGHRS, CDR2 YFSETQ. CDR3 in amino acids: CASSLDQGASGYTF. The CDR3 bases are TGCGCCAGCAGCTTGGATCAGGGGGCCTCTGGCTACACCTTC.

The CDR3 DNA sequence: TGTGCCAGCAGCCCCTGGGAACAGGCCACTGAAGCTTTCTTT. It specifies CASSPWEQATEAFF. V is TRBV11-1 and J is TRBJ1-1, with D maybe TRBD1 (5 bases). The germline gives CDR1 SGHAT, CDR2 FQDESV (reference sequence). Between the trimmed V and J ends, which lost 5 bases and 4 bases, there was a span of 14 bases. The CDR3 runs 14 residues.

The chain is built from TRBV30 and TRBJ2-1; D is uncertain. CDR3 length equals 13 residues. Trimming pared 0 bases from V and 3 bases from J, leaving 6 bases between. CDR1 is GTSNPN and CDR2 is SVGIG in the germline V gene (reference sequence). The CDR3 bases are TGTGCCTGGAGTGTCAGAGGCTACAATGAGCAGTTCTTC. The encoded protein is CAWSVRGYNEQFF.

The chain recombines TRBV19 with TRBJ1-4; D may be TRBD1 (5 bases). The germline gives CDR1 LNHDA, CDR2 SQIVND (reference sequence). Deletions cut 7 bases from V and 5 bases from J, with 20 bases between. CDR3 length equals 16 residues. The CDR3 sequence: CASTPGGGKGNEKLFF. The CDR3 DNA is TGTGCCAGTACCCCTGGCGGGGGAAAGGGGAATGAAAAACTGTTTTTT.

This chain links TRBV25-1 with TRBJ1-3, with a weak D call TRBD1 (5 bases). Germline V lookup: CDR1 MGHDK, CDR2 SYGVNS. The ends were cut back, 1 base at V and 4 bases at J, with 11 bases in the middle. This CDR3 spans 15 amino acids. CDR3 in amino acids: CASSELGAAGNTIYF. The DNA of the CDR3 is TGTGCCAGCAGTGAATTAGGGGCGGCCGGAAACACCATATATTTT.

V gene TRBV3-1 (or the pseudogene TRBV3-2) combines with J gene TRBJ2-1, with TRBD2 matching 15 bases. Germline assignment: CDR1 LGHDT and CDR2 YNNKEL (reference sequence). The CDR3 runs to 16 residues. V lost 4 bases and J lost 10; bases outside the gene matches: 8. The CDR3: CASSRRTSGGGGEQFF. For the CDR3, the DNA is TGTGCCAGCAGCCGCCGGACTAGCGGGGGGGGAGGCGAGCAGTTCTTC.

J is TRBJ1-1 and V is TRBV19; 7 positions agree with TRBD1. The CDR3 covers 13 residues. From germline, CDR1 is LNHDA and CDR2 SQIVND (reference sequence). V lost 7 bases, J lost 5 bases, and 7 bases stayed unmatched. CDR3 sequence: CASIPNRGTEAFF. CDR3 in DNA: TGTGCCAGTATCCCAAACAGGGGAACTGAAGCTTTCTTT.

The J gene is TRBJ2-7, the V gene TRBV24-1, with D unresolved. This CDR3 contains 13 residues. V was pared by 10 bases and J by 0 bases, with 12 bases between. In germline, CDR1 is KGHDR, CDR2 SFDVKD. The CDR3 loop reads CATGSRNSYEQYF. The CDR3 DNA reads TGTGCCACGGGCTCAAGGAACTCCTACGAGCAGTACTTC.

This clone was counted between two and nine times. The chain has TRBV6-5 and TRBJ1-2, with unresolved D. V was cut by 2 bases and J by 8 bases, with 15 bases left in between. The germline CDR1 and CDR2 sequences are MNHEY and SVGAGI. This CDR3 has 14 residues. CDR3 bases: TGTGCCAGCAGTTACAGCGAAGGGAGAGAGGGCTACACCTTC. Amino acids: CASSYSEGREGYTF.

This clone was seen a single time. The V call is TRBV5-1, the J call TRBJ1-4, with D hard to call. CDR3 length: 13 amino acids. Deletions cut 0 bases from V and 5 bases from J, with 5 bases between. CDR1 and CDR2 from the germline V gene are SGHRS and YFSETQ. The CDR3 DNA sequence: TGCGCCAGCAGCTTGGGCGGAAATGAAAAACTGTTTTTT. Amino acid sequence: CASSLGGNEKLFF.

This chain uses TRBV9 with TRBJ2-4; TRBD1 matches at 9 bases. The CDR3 consists of 14 residues. The germline V gene encodes CDR1 SGDLS and CDR2 YYNGEE. V shed 4 bases and J 9 bases; nucleotides not matched to a gene: 8. CDR3 DNA sequence: TGTGCCAGCAGCCTCGACAGGGGGGAGGGCATTCAGTACTTC. As protein: CASSLDRGEGIQYF.

This clone is a singleton in its sample. The chain combines TRBV12-5 with TRBJ2-2, with D possibly being TRBD1 (6 bases). The CDR3 is 16 residues long. Germline CDR1 LGHNT, CDR2 FRNRAP. V was clipped by 2 bases and J by 5 bases, with 15 bases between them. The CDR3 here is CASGLPGHTRTGELFF. The CDR3 DNA follows: TGTGCTAGTGGTTTGCCGGGACATACTCGGACCGGGGAGCTGTTTTTT.

The V call is TRBV5-1, the J call TRBJ2-5; 10 bases are a match to TRBD2. Trimming removed 1 base from V and 1 base from J; junction bases left unmatched: 10. The CDR3 totals 18 residues. The germline gives CDR1 SGHRS, CDR2 YFSETQ. The CDR3 bases are TGCGCCAGCAGCTTGTTACCAGCGGGGGGGCTATCCCAAGAGACCCAGTACTTC. Its translation: CASSLLPAGGLSQETQYF.

CDR3 region: CASSLGQGSGAFF. The CDR3, as DNA: TGTGCCAGCAGTTTGGGGCAGGGGTCAGGAGCTTTCTTT. J is TRBJ1-1 and V is TRBV27, with D maybe TRBD1 (6 bases). The CDR3 has 13 amino acids. Germline CDR1 and CDR2: MNHEY and SMNVEV (reference sequence). V gave up 3 bases and J gave up 10 bases, with 15 bases separating them.